A single sample gave rise to the 23 T cell receptor beta chains below, sequenced in a study of cytomegalovirus exposure and HLA in healthy donors. The PCR used 60 Vbeta and 13 Jbeta primers. Assay: immunoSEQ multiplex PCR; the TCRdb copy retains only in-frame clones and omits some. Found here are about 190,000 clones, over 70% of them singletons; the top ten hold approximately 1.6%. The sample was PBMCs. The receptors stem from a man aged 40-49 years in good health and CMV-seropositive.

This clone was detected once. J is TRBJ2-5 and V is TRBV15, with 8 bases aligning to TRBD1. Germline V gene data show CDR1 as LNHNV and CDR2 as YYDKDF (reference sequence). The CDR3 loop spans 15 amino acids. Trimming at V came to 5 bases and at J to 4 bases, leaving 9 bases not matched to a gene. This chain's CDR3 is CATSPGQGSGETQYF. The CDR3 nucleotides are TGTGCCACCAGCCCCGGACAGGGTTCTGGAGAGACCCAGTACTTC.

This chain connects TRBV2 to TRBJ2-2; 14 nucleotides match TRBD2. The CDR3 spans 15 residues. Germline CDR1 SNHLY, CDR2 FYNNEI. V lost 6 bases, J lost 5 bases, and 2 bases stayed unmatched. CDR3 sequence (DNA): TGTGCCAGCAGGGGACTAGCGGGAGAGACCGGGGAGCTGTTTTTT. This translates into CASRGLAGETGELFF.

The chain links TRBV18 to TRBJ1-2; 7 bases are a match to TRBD1. Trimming cost V 4 bases and J 8 bases; bases outside gene matches: 7. Per germline, CDR1 KGHSH and CDR2 LQKENI. CDR3 size: 13 residues. CDR3 protein: CASSQRDSDGYTF. For the CDR3, the DNA is TGTGCCAGCTCACAAAGGGACAGTGACGGCTACACCTTC.

Here the CDR3 DNA reads TGTGCCAGCAGTTACACGGGAGGATCACCCCTCCACTTT. Amino acid sequence: CASSYTGGSPLHF. The V and J genes are TRBV6-5 and TRBJ1-6; D unresolved. This CDR3 spans 13 amino acids. CDR1 and CDR2 (germline): MNHEY, SVGAGI. Trimming stripped 2 bases from V and 10 bases from J, with 9 bases between.

The CDR3 DNA reads as TGTGCCAGCAGTCCAGAATCGTGGGGACAGGGGGCGCCGAGCTATGGCTACACCTTC. Protein sequence: CASSPESWGQGAPSYGYTF. The chain is built from TRBV28 and TRBJ1-2; 12 bases map to TRBD1. J lost 4 bases, V lost 5 bases, and 17 bases had no gene match. Looked up from germline, CDR1 is MDHEN and CDR2 is SYDVKM. CDR3 length: 19 amino acids.

The chain uses TRBV5-1 and TRBJ2-2, with a weak D call TRBD2 (5 bases). The CDR3 runs 16 residues. The germline gives CDR1 SGHRS, CDR2 YFSETQ. V was shortened by 4 bases and J by 4 bases, with 17 bases between the two germline ends. The CDR3 region has the DNA TGCGCCAGCAGCGGAACTCTAGCCTCGGTCACCGGGGAGCTGTTTTTT. Amino acid sequence: CASSGTLASVTGELFF.

The V gene is TRBV6-6, the J gene TRBJ2-7; tentative D call: TRBD2 (6 bases). The V gene's germline CDR1 is MNHNY and CDR2 SVGAGI (reference sequence). Trimming cost V 6 bases and J 4 bases, with 13 bases left between them. The CDR3 has 13 residues. The DNA for the CDR3 is TGTGCCAGCAGCCGGGACTGGGGATACGAGCAGTACTTC. Translated: CASSRDWGYEQYF.

This chain joins TRBV5-1 and TRBJ2-3; 16 nucleotides line up with TRBD2. The CDR3 covers 17 residues. The germline gives CDR1 SGHRS, CDR2 YFSETQ. J lost 2 bases, V lost 4 bases, and 4 bases had no gene match. The chain's CDR3 is CASSPGLAGGPTDTQYF. The CDR3 DNA reads TGCGCCAGCAGCCCGGGACTAGCGGGAGGGCCCACAGATACGCAGTATTTT.

The chain combines TRBV6-5 with TRBJ1-2, with TRBD1 as a possible D gene (5 bases). The germline V and J ends were trimmed by 2 bases and 2 bases, with 9 bases remaining between them. There are 14 residues in the CDR3. Germline V lookup: CDR1 MNHEY, CDR2 SVGAGI. The CDR3 sequence is CASSYQGDNYGYTF. CDR3 sequence (DNA): TGTGCCAGCAGTTACCAGGGTGACAACTATGGCTACACCTTC.

J is TRBJ2-6 and V is TRBV5-1; 8 bases match TRBD2. CDR3 size: 19 residues. Germline V lookup: CDR1 SGHRS, CDR2 YFSETQ. Germline trimming cut 5 bases from V and 0 bases from J; bases unmatched to any gene: 13. In DNA form, the CDR3 reads TGCGCCAGCAGAAGGTATGGCGGGAGGCAGAGCTCTGGGGCCAACGTCCTGACTTTC. Its protein is CASRRYGGRQSSGANVLTF.

This chain connects TRBV5-1 to TRBJ2-7; the D gene is possibly TRBD1 (6 bases). The germline V gene encodes CDR1 SGHRS and CDR2 YFSETQ. V dropped 3 bases and J dropped 3 bases, with 13 bases sitting between them. The CDR3 sequence is 14 residues long. The CDR3 bases are TGCGCCAGCAGCTCCAGGGGAAACGACTACGAGCAGTACTTC. Protein sequence: CASSSRGNDYEQYF.

DNA of the CDR3: TGTGCCAGTAGTATAAAGGGGTGGGGACTAGCCTCTGGGGCCAACGTCCTGACTTTC. It codes for CASSIKGWGLASGANVLTF. The chain combines TRBV19 with TRBJ2-6, with 9 bases aligning to TRBD2. The J segment lost 0 bases and the V segment lost 2 bases, leaving 8 bases of the junction unmatched. CDR1 and CDR2 (germline): LNHDA, SQIVND (reference sequence). The CDR3 has 19 amino acids.

The gene calls are TRBV7-8 and TRBJ2-1, with TRBD1 matching over 7 bases. The germline V gene encodes CDR1 SGHVS and CDR2 FQNEAQ. Trimming at V came to 1 base and at J to 4 bases, leaving 7 bases not matched to a gene. This CDR3 contains 16 residues. The CDR3 nucleotides read TGTGCCAGCAGCTTAGGGACGGGACAGAGATACAATGAGCAGTTCTTC. It encodes CASSLGTGQRYNEQFF.

The sample holds a few counts of this clone. The gene calls are TRBV27 and TRBJ2-7, with D possibly being TRBD2 (5 bases). Germline values: CDR1 MNHEY, CDR2 SMNVEV (reference sequence). The V end was cut by 3 bases, the J end by 3 bases, with 12 bases between. The CDR3 has 14 residues. CDR3 in amino acids: CASSFRGYGYEQYF. CDR3 DNA sequence: TGTGCCAGCAGTTTCAGAGGGTACGGCTACGAGCAGTACTTC.

The rearrangement links TRBV7-8 to TRBJ1-4; D unresolved. Trimming left V 7 bases short and J 6 bases short, with 21 bases between. The CDR3 consists of 16 residues. Germline assignment: CDR1 SGHVS and CDR2 FQNEAQ. CDR3 loop: CASTPFGLQGHEKLFF. The CDR3 bases are TGTGCCAGCACCCCCTTTGGACTCCAAGGGCATGAAAAACTGTTTTTT.

The chain carries TRBV11-2 and TRBJ2-7, with 10 bases fitting TRBD2. V was pared by 6 bases and J by 3 bases, with 20 bases of the junction left unmatched. CDR3 length: 19 amino acids. Germline CDR1 reads SGHAT; CDR2 reads FQNNGV. Here the CDR3 DNA reads TGTGCCAGCAGAGAATGGGTCCGTCGGACTAGCGGAGGGGTCTACGAGCAGTACTTC. This encodes CASREWVRRTSGGVYEQYF. Variable domain in full (rest from reference TRBV11-2 and TRBJ2-7): EAGVAQSPRYKIIEKRQSVAFWCNPISGHATLYWYQQILGQGPKLLIQFQNNGVVDDSQLPKDRFSAERLKGVDSTLKIQPAKLEDSAVYLCASREWVRRTSGGVYEQYFGPGTRLTVT.

This clone came up once. This chain joins TRBV6-5 and TRBJ2-5; tentative D call: TRBD2 (6 bases). V was pared by 7 bases and J by 7 bases, with 16 bases between. The germline gives CDR1 MNHEY, CDR2 SVGAGI. The CDR3 runs 13 residues. CDR3 nucleotides: TGTGCCAGCACCCGGAGGGCCGGGGGGACCCAGTACTTC. Translation: CASTRRAGGTQYF.

The J gene is TRBJ1-5, the V gene TRBV18; tentative D call: TRBD1 (5 bases). There are 14 residues in the CDR3. V was shortened by 3 bases and J by 3 bases, with 9 bases between the two germline ends. CDR1 and CDR2 (germline): KGHSH, LQKENI. The CDR3: CASSPARDNQPQHF. CDR3 coding DNA: TGTGCCAGCTCACCCGCCAGGGACAATCAGCCCCAGCATTTT.

The chain carries TRBV6-6 and TRBJ2-1; D call uncertain. Trimming removed 0 bases from V and 0 bases from J, with 9 bases in between. Germline V lookup: CDR1 MNHNY, CDR2 SVGAGI (reference sequence). This CDR3 region has 16 residues. The DNA of the CDR3 is TGTGCCAGCAGTTACTCGAGGTTGATCTCCTACAATGAGCAGTTCTTC. This gives the protein CASSYSRLISYNEQFF.

The chain recombines TRBV18 with TRBJ1-1; D is perhaps TRBD1 (5 bases). V shed 3 bases and J shed 0 bases, with 8 bases lying between them. This CDR3 region has 14 residues. The germline CDR1 and CDR2 sequences are KGHSH and LQKENI. The CDR3 DNA follows: TGTGCCAGCTCACCGGGGCAGATGAACACTGAAGCTTTCTTT. It translates to CASSPGQMNTEAFF.

The chain links TRBV10-3 to TRBJ1-5; 9 bases are a match to TRBD1. This CDR3 comprises 17 residues. Germline V gene data show CDR1 as ENHRY and CDR2 as SYGVKD. The V segment lost 0 bases and the J segment 5 bases; nucleotides outside the gene matches: 8. Here the CDR3 reads CAISESRVGQGYQPQHF. The CDR3 nucleotides read TGTGCCATCAGTGAGTCGAGAGTTGGACAGGGGTATCAGCCCCAGCATTTT.

The chain is built from TRBV5-4 and TRBJ2-7; D possibly corresponds to TRBD1 (6 bases). Germline V gives CDR1 SGHNT, CDR2 YYREEE (reference sequence). Trimming removed 0 bases from V and 0 bases from J, with 22 bases in between. The CDR3 covers 19 residues. This chain's CDR3 is CASSLVQGTLSGLSYEQYF. CDR3 DNA sequence: TGTGCCAGCAGCTTGGTGCAGGGGACCCTTTCGGGCCTCTCCTACGAGCAGTACTTC.

The chain joins TRBV6-1 to TRBJ1-2, with TRBD1 as a possible D gene (6 bases). The CDR3 length is 13 residues. The germline V gene has CDR1 MNHNS and CDR2 SASEGT. Deletions cut 6 bases from V and 2 bases from J, with 10 bases between. CDR3 sequence reads: CASSQGQNYGYTF. In DNA, the CDR3 is TGTGCCAGCAGCCAAGGACAGAACTATGGCTACACCTTC.